This T cell receptor (beta chain) appears in the sequencing data of a study of B cell selection in AIRE deficiency. General observations from the study: Only about 10% of roughly 3,700 shared Treg sequences were patient-specific; about 30% healthy-specific. Patient Tconv and Treg cells showed healthy-like TCRBV usage, CDR3 length, diversity.

A remark on this clone: What it binds is unknown.

Sorting defined conventional CD4 T cells as CD4+CD127+. Clones were read by immunoSEQ multiplex PCR, and TCRdb kept only the in-frame ones, dropping some. The sample yields about 1,500 clones, 80% to 90% seen once. Sequencing was carried out using CD4+CD127+ conventional T cells sorted from PBMCs. The sequence was obtained from a human donor in good health.

The CDR3 is CASSQELAGEGQYF. The DNA of the CDR3 is TGTGCCAGCAGCCAAGAACTAGCGGGAGAGGGCCAGTACTTC. This chain joins TRBV14 and TRBJ2-5; 11 bases agree with TRBD2. Germline CDR1 reads SGHDN; CDR2 reads FVKESK. V trimming: 0 bases; J trimming: 10 bases; junction bases outside the gene matches: 4. This CDR3 spans 14 amino acids.